This T cell receptor beta chain was sequenced in a study of blood T cells in healthy people across ages. Combining a sample-barcoded 5' primer with a J-beta primer mix, a second PCR ran for about 7 to 11 cycles. From the 5' RACE reads, TCRdb called clonotypes with MiXCR, one entry per CDR3 protein. The repertoire includes 550,000 to 700,000 distinct CDR3 sequences, 27% of them detected once, and less than 20% sits in the top ten. The V gene lost 7 bases and the J gene lost 5 bases, with 20 bases spanning the gap. This CDR3 has 15 residues. Germline V gives CDR1 SGHRS, CDR2 YFSETQ. This TCR was recovered from a woman aged 70-85 years in good health. Sample: blood. The rearrangement links TRBV5-1 to TRBJ2-3; D tentatively fits TRBD1 or TRBD2 (6 bases each). The CDR3 DNA follows: TGCGCCAGCTATGAAGGGGGGCGATTTGGAGATACGCAGTATTTT. Protein: CASYEGGRFGDTQYF.